What follows is one TCR beta chain and its context. Original processing notes: From reference gene primer amplification, estimates of nucleated cell counts were derived. Assay used: immunoSEQ multiplex PCR; TCRdb lists only in-frame clones, some missing. V, J and clone size derive from that table, while D and trimming were established from the DNA sequence. This table has some 180,000 clones, 75% to 80% appearing once. These data come from a study of blood T cell repertoires in COVID-19. This CDR3 spans 13 amino acids. Germline loops: CDR1 MDHEN, CDR2 SYDVKM. V was shortened by 7 bases and J by 7 bases, with 17 bases between the two germline ends.

The rearrangement joins TRBV28 to TRBJ2-7, with a weak D call TRBD2 (6 bases). The material sequenced was peripheral blood. The TCR was taken from a woman aged 45 to 65 with active or convalescent COVID-19. The DNA of the CDR3 is TGTGCCAGCAACGGGGGATCCCAGAGGGAGCAGTACTTC. Translating it yields CASNGGSQREQYF.